The TCR beta chain described here comes from a study of CD8 T cells in Susac syndrome. The germline CDR1 and CDR2 sequences are ENHRY and SYGVKD. With 3 bases removed from V and 0 bases from J, the gap between germline ends came to 13 bases. This CDR3 comprises 16 residues. RNA amounts of about 0.5 to 1 ug underwent reverse transcription with random hexamers. MiXCR, applied by TCRdb to the immunoSEQ multiplex PCR reads, yields one record per CDR3 protein. The sample has about 120,000 distinct CDR3 sequences; over 85% are singletons. Source material: CD8+ T cells from PBMCs. The source of this sequence is a human donor with Susac syndrome. This chain uses TRBV10-3 with TRBJ2-3; D call uncertain. The CDR3 DNA reads TGTGCCATCAGTGAACCCATTTTGGGGAGCACAGATACGCAGTATTTT. Its translation: CAISEPILGSTDTQYF.